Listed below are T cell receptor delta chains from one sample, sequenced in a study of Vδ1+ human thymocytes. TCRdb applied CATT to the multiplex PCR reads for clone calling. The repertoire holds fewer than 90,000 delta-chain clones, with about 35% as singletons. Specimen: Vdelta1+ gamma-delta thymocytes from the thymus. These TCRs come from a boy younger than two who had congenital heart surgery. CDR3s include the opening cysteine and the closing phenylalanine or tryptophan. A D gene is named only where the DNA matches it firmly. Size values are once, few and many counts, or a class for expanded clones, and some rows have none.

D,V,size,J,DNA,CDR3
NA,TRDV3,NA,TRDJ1,TGTGCCTTTGGGGTGCCTACCTTGTACTGGTGGATCCGCGATAAACTCATCTTT,CAFGVPTLYWWIRDKLIF
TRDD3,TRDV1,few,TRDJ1,TGTGCTCTTGGCGAGGAAGAGTATTTTCAGCAGCGGGCGCCGTGGGGGATAAAAGGTAAACTCATCTTT,CALGEEEYFQQRAPWGIKGKLIF
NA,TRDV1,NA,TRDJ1,TGTGCTCTTGGGGAACTAGTCCCCCGAGGAAGATACACCGATAAACTCATCTTT,CALGELVPRGRYTDKLIF
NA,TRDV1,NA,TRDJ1,TGTGCTCTTGGGGACATTACCAGGGTGCCCCAAGGCTTCGATAAACTCATCTTT,CALGDITRVPQGFDKLIF
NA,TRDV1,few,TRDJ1,TGTGCTCTTGGGGAACTCCTCCTACCCACCGATAAACTCATCTTT,CALGELLLPTDKLIF
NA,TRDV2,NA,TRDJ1,TGTGCCTGTGACACCCAGAAGATCATCTTT,CACDTQKIIF
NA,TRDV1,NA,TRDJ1,TGTGCTCTTGGGGAATTTAAGCGGTGGTACACCGATAAACTCATCTTT,CALGEFKRWYTDKLIF
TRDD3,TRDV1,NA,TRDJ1,TGTGCTCTTGGGGAAGGAACTTTGGTTCCCACTGTAGACGTGGGGGATACCCTCTCCGATAAACTCATCTTT,CALGEGTLVPTVDVGDTLSDKLIF
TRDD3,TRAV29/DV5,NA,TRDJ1,TGCGCCACCGAGTCCCAGCCTTACTGGGGGCTACTCGGCGATAAACTCATCTTT,CATESQPYWGLLGDKLIF
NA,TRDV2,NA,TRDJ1,TGTGCCTGTGATACCGGTGCCGAATATTTTGCGGAAAGTGGGGAGTACACCGATAAACTCATCTTT,CACDTGAEYFAESGEYTDKLIF
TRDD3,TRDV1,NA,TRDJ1,TGTGCTCTTGCCCTCACTGGGGGATACAGCAGGTCTTGGAAACTCATCTTT,CALALTGGYSRSWKLIF
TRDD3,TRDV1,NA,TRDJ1,TGTGCTCTTGGGGACCGAAGCCGTTTTCCCCGCTCCTGGGGGGGGTACACCGATAAACTCATCTTT,CALGDRSRFPRSWGGYTDKLIF
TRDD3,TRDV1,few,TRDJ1,TGTGCTCTTGGGTCGCCAGGGTCGGGGGGGATACGCCAAGCCGATAAACTCATCTTT,CALGSPGSGGIRQADKLIF
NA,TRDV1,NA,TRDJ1,TGTGCTCTTGGGGAAAGGAGGAGGCTGGGGACCGGCGGCACCGATAAACTCATCTTT,CALGERRRLGTGGTDKLIF
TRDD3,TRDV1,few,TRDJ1,TGTGCTCTTGGGGAACTTTATTGTACTAATGATGGGCTGGGGGATAACACCGATAAACTCATCTTT,CALGELYCTNDGLGDNTDKLIF
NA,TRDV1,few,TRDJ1,TGTGCTCTTGGGGAACCGAGTCTTCCTACATTAACTGGGGGGTCAGTCGATAAACTCATCTTT,CALGEPSLPTLTGGSVDKLIF
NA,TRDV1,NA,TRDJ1,TGTGCTCTTGGGACGGGAGCGTGGCTCATCTTT,CALGTGAWLIF
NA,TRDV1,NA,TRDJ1,TGTGCTCTTGGGGAACTCTCCTTCCCTTACTGGGGACCCTACACCGATAAACTCATCTTT,CALGELSFPYWGPYTDKLIF
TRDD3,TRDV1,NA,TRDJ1,TGTGCTCTTGGGCCCCGGCGCCTATGGGGGATACCGGCTACCGATAAACTCATCTTT,CALGPRRLWGIPATDKLIF
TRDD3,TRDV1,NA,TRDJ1,TGTGCTCTTGGGCTGGACTGCCCCTTACTGGGGGTTTTCATCACCGATAAACTCATCTTT,CALGLDCPLLGVFITDKLIF
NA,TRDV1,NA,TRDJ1,TGTGCTCTTGGGGTCAAGTACCCCGATAAACTCATCTTT,CALGVKYPDKLIF
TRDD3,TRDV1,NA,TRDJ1,TGTGCTCTTGGGAAGACCTACTGGGGGATAGCGGGGACTGTGTCGGCGTATGGCTTTTCGGAGAGTAAACTCATCTTT,CALGKTYWGIAGTVSAYGFSESKLIF
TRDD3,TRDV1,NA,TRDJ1,TGTGCTCTTGGATTCACTCGGGGGGATACGCGGTACGGCGATAAACTCATCTTT,CALGFTRGDTRYGDKLIF
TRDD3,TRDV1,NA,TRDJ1,TGTGCTTACGCAGAATCCTTGGGGGAGTACACCGATAAACTCATCTTT,CAYAESLGEYTDKLIF
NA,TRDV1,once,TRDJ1,TGTGCTCTTGGGGAAACCCCTTCTCCCCGCTTGGGGAACAAGGGGCTAAAACTCATCTTT,CALGETPSPRLGNKGLKLIF
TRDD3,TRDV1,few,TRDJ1,TGTGCTCTTGGGGAAACCAGGTACTGGGGGATAGAAGGCGATAAACTCATCTTT,CALGETRYWGIEGDKLIF
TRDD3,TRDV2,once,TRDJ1,TGTGCCTGTGACCCCCCCTGGGGGTGTGGTAAACTCATCTTT,CACDPPWGCGKLIF
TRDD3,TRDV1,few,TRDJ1,TGTGCTCTTGGGGAACCCCGTGGACTGGGGGATACCAGAGGGCGGACCGATAAACTCATCTTT,CALGEPRGLGDTRGRTDKLIF
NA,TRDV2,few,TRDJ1,TGTGCCTGTGACACTCGTACTGGTAACGATAAACTCATCTTT,CACDTRTGNDKLIF
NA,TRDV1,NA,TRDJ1,TGTGCTCTCCTCCCTAACGTTGGTGATTCCCCCTACACCGATAAACTCATCTTT,CALLPNVGDSPYTDKLIF
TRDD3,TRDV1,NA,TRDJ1,TGTGCTCTTGGGGAACGCAAGTCTGGGGGATTTAGGACCGATAAACTCATCTTT,CALGERKSGGFRTDKLIF
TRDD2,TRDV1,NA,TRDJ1,TGTGCTCTTGGGGGTTTGTCCCTTCCTACACCTGTACTGGGGATCTTCACAATCGAGTACACCGATAAACTCATCTTT,CALGGLSLPTPVLGIFTIEYTDKLIF
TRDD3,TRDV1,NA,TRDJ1,TGTGCTCTTGGGGACCGACGTCCTACTGGGGGAACCCAACGGTTGCTTAACACCGATAAACTCATCTTT,CALGDRRPTGGTQRLLNTDKLIF
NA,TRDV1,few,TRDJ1,TGTGCTCTTGGGGAACTCCCCGATAAACTCATCTTT,CALGELPDKLIF
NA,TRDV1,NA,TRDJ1,TGTGCTCTTGGGGAACTAACTCCTACGTTGGGGATAAGCGATAAACTCATCTTT,CALGELTPTLGISDKLIF
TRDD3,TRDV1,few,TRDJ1,TGTGCTCTTGGGGAAGGGGCCCACAACTGGGGGATAAGGACCGATAAACTCATCTTT,CALGEGAHNWGIRTDKLIF
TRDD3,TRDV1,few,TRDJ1,TGTGCTCTTGGGGAATCAAGGGGGGTCCGCGTACTGGGGGATGACTCGGCGTACACCGATAAACTCATCTTT,CALGESRGVRVLGDDSAYTDKLIF
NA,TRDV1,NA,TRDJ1,TGTGCTCTTGGGGAACTGAAGATGTACACCGATAAACTCATCTTT,CALGELKMYTDKLIF
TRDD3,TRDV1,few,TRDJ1,TGTGCTCTTGGGGAATACGCGGATTCTAGGGATACCGGCGATAAACTCATCTTT,CALGEYADSRDTGDKLIF
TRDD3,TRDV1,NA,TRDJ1,TGTGCTCTTGGGGAAATACGCGTACTGGGGAGTTACACCGATAAACTCATCTTT,CALGEIRVLGSYTDKLIF
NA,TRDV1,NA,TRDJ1,TGTGCTCTTGGGGAGCGGAGCCCCCACACCGATAAACTCATCTTT,CALGERSPHTDKLIF
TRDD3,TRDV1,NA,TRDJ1,TGTGCTCTTGGGGAACGGCTCCTAGGCTGGGGGATACGCGGTCCACACACCGATAAACTCATCTTT,CALGERLLGWGIRGPHTDKLIF
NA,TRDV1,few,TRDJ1,TGTGCTCTTGAGGAGCTAGGCCTCACCTTCTCCTTCACCGATAAACTCATCTTT,CALEELGLTFSFTDKLIF
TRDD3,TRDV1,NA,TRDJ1,TGTGCTCTTGGGGCCCAGGAGACCGCCCTGGGGGATCGGGCCGATAAACTCATCTTT,CALGAQETALGDRADKLIF
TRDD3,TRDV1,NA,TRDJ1,TGTGCTCTTGGGGAAGGTAGATGGGGGATTGGGACCGATAAACTCATCTTT,CALGEGRWGIGTDKLIF
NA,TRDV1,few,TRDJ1,TGTGCTCTTGGGGAACTGACCTCCTGGGAGAGGGATTCTAAACTCATCTTT,CALGELTSWERDSKLIF
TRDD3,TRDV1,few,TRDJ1,TGTGCTCTTGGGGAACGATCGTACTGGGGACCGAACTATTACACCGATAAACTCATCTTT,CALGERSYWGPNYYTDKLIF
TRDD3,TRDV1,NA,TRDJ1,TGTGCTCTTGGGGGTGGGGGATATGGCGATCAACTCATCTTT,CALGGGGYGDQLIF
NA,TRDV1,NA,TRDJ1,TGTGCTCTTGGGGAACCGATCCCCTGGTCTAGTAACACCGATAAACTCATCTTT,CALGEPIPWSSNTDKLIF
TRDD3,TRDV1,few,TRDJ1,TGTGCTCTTGGGGACCGCGGCCTTGTCCCGTACTGGGGACATAAACTCATCTTT,CALGDRGLVPYWGHKLIF
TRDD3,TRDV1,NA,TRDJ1,TGTGCTCTTGGGGAACCTCCTGGCCTTCCTACTTACACGGGACCACTGGGGGATACAGGAACCGATAAACTCATCTTT,CALGEPPGLPTYTGPLGDTGTDKLIF
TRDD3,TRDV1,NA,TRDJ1,TGTGCTCTTGGGGAACTTGTACGAATTGGGGGACCCGCGTACACCGATAAACTCATCTTT,CALGELVRIGGPAYTDKLIF
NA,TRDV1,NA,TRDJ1,TGTGCTCTTGGGGAACCTTGTCCCCGCCGGTACACCGATAAACTCATCTTT,CALGEPCPRRYTDKLIF
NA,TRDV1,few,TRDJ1,TGTGCTCTTGGGGAACGGTTGGGCTACACGAGATGGTACACCGATAAACTCATCTTT,CALGERLGYTRWYTDKLIF